The next 3 T cell receptor beta chains were all read from a single sample in a study of T-cell memory formation after mild COVID-19. TCRdb re-analysed the 5' RACE reads in MiXCR, keeping a single row per CDR3 protein. The sample contains 400,000 to 550,000 distinct CDR3 sequences, more than 20% of which appear only once. The material sequenced was PBMCs or a T cell subset sorted from them (not recorded which). The source of these receptors is an adult woman who had mild COVID-19 (a few samples of this study predate the infection). Cell type and time point are not known.

The CDR3, as DNA: TGTGCCAGCAGCTCCATAAGTACTAGCGGGAGATATGAGCAGTTCTTC. It is translated as CASSSISTSGRYEQFF. The V gene is TRBV11-2, the J gene TRBJ2-1, with TRBD2 identical over 11 bases. This CDR3 region has 16 residues. Germline CDR1 reads SGHAT; CDR2 reads FQNNGV. V lost 4 bases and J lost 8; bases outside the gene matches: 10.

The chain has TRBV20-1 and TRBJ2-1; 9 bases are a match to TRBD2. The CDR3 totals 20 residues. The germline V gene encodes CDR1 DFQATT and CDR2 SNEGSKA (reference sequence). The V and J ends lost 0 bases and 0 bases, in that order; junction bases with no gene match: 15. The CDR3 nucleotides read TGCAGTGCTAGAGATGTGGCATCCCGACTAGCGGCTACCTCCTACAATGAGCAGTTCTTC. It translates to CSARDVASRLAATSYNEQFF.

The chain uses TRBV5-1 and TRBJ2-7, with a weak D call TRBD2 (5 bases). CDR3 length equals 12 residues. V was cut by 4 bases and J by 6 bases, with 11 bases left in between. CDR1 is SGHRS, CDR2 YFSETQ, per germline. CDR3 nucleotides: TGCGCCAGCAGCCCAGCAGGAGGCGAGCAGTACTTC. Translation gives CASSPAGGEQYF.